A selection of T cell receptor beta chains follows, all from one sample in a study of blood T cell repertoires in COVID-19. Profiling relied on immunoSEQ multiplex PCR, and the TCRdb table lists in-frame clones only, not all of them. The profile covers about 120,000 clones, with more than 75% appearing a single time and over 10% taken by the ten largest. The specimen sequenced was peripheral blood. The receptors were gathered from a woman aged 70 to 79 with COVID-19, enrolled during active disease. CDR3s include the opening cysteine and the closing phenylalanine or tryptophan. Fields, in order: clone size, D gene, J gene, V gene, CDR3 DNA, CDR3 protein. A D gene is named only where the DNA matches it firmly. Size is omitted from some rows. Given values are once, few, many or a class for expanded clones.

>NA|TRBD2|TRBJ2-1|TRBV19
TGTGCCAGTAGTATGGGCGGGGGGGCCGGTGAGCAGTTCTTC
CASSMGGGAGEQFF
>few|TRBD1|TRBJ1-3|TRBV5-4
TGTGCCAGCAGCTTCGGAGGGGGCGTTTCGTCTGGAAACACCATATATTTT
CASSFGGGVSSGNTIYF
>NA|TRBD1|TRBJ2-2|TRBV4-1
TGCGCCAGCAGCCCATTAGGACAGGGGGCGGATACCGGGGAGCTGTTTTTT
CASSPLGQGADTGELFF
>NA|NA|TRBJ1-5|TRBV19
TGTGCCAGTATCCCAACAGCCCAGGTCGATCAGCCCCAGCATTTT
CASIPTAQVDQPQHF
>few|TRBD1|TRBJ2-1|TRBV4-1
TGCGCCAGCAGCCAAGATGGAGGGACAGGGTTTTACAATGAGCAGTTCTTC
CASSQDGGTGFYNEQFF
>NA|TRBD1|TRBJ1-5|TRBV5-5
TGTGCCAGCAGCGCGGACAGGGGAGGGGTACAGCCCCAGCATTTT
CASSADRGGVQPQHF
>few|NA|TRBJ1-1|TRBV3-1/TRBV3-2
TGTGCCAGCAGCCAAGATGGTCCCAAGGAGACTGAAGCTTTCTTT
CASSQDGPKETEAFF
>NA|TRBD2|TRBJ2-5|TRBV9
TGTGCCAGCAGCGTTAGCGGGGGGCAAGAGACCCAGTACTTC
CASSVSGGQETQYF
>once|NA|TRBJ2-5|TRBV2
TGTGCCAGCAAAACAGGGGAGACCCAGTACTTC
CASKTGETQYF
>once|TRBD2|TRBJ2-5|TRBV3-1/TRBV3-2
TGTGCCAGCAGCCCCCCTGCCGGGGGGGCGGAGACCCAGTACTTC
CASSPPAGGAETQYF
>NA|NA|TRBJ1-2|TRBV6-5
TGTGCCACCCTTAAAGACAGGAACGGCTATGGCTACACCTTC
CATLKDRNGYGYTF
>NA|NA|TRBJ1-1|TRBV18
TGTGCCAGCTCACCAAACCGGGACAACCTTGAAGCTTTCTTT
CASSPNRDNLEAFF
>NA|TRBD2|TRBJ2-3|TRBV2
TGTGCCACCTTGCCGTGGACTAGCGGGGGGCGGGACGATACGCAGTATTTT
CATLPWTSGGRDDTQYF
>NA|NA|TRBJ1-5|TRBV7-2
TGTGCCAGCAGCTTAGTTCTTGATCAGCCCCAGCATTTT
CASSLVLDQPQHF
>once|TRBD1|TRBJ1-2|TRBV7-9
TGTGCCAGCAGCCCGTTGGACAGGGGCCAAGACTACTATGGCTACACCTTC
CASSPLDRGQDYYGYTF
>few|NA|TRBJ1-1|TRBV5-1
TGCGCCAGCAGCTTGGCATCGAGTGGGGGGAGTGAAGCTTTCTTT
CASSLASSGGSEAFF
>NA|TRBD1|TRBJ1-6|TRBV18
TGTGCCAGCAGGACAGGCCTGAGCTCCTATAATTCACCCCTCCACTTT
CASRTGLSSYNSPLHF
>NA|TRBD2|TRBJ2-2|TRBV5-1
TGCGCCAGCAGTCTACTAGCGGGGAACACCGGGGAGCTGTTTTTT
CASSLLAGNTGELFF
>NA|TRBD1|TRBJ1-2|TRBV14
TGTGCCAGCAGCCCAGACTGGACAGGGAGAGGCTATGGCTACACCTTC
CASSPDWTGRGYGYTF
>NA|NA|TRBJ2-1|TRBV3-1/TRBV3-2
TGTGCCAGCAGCCAAACGCGCCTCGATCCCTACAATGAGCAGTTCTTC
CASSQTRLDPYNEQFF
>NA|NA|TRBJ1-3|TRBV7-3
TGTGCCAGCAGCCTGCAGGGGGGAAACACCATATATTTT
CASSLQGGNTIYF
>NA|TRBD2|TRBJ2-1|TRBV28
TGTGCCAGCAGGGCTAGCGGGGGGCCCTACAATGAGCAGTTCTTC
CASRASGGPYNEQFF
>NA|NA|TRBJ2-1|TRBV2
TGTGCCAGCAGGGCGGACATCTACAATGAGCAGTTCTTC
CASRADIYNEQFF
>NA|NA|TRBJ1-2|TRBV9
TGTGCCAGCAGCGATCCGGGAAACTATGGCTACACCTTC
CASSDPGNYGYTF
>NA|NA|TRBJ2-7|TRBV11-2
TGTGCCAGCAGCTTAGGACTTACCGAGCAGTACTTC
CASSLGLTEQYF
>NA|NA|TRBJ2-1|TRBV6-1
TGTGCCAGCAGTGAAGCTCCCCCCGGGGAATACAATGAGCAGTTCTTC
CASSEAPPGEYNEQFF
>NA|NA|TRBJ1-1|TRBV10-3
TGTGCCATCAGTGAGGTCAGGAACACTGAAGCTTTCTTT
CAISEVRNTEAFF
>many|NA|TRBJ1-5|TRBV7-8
TGTGCCAGCAGCTTAGCCGGGGGGAGAGGGAATCAGCCCCAGCATTTT
CASSLAGGRGNQPQHF
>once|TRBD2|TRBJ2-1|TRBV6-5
TGTGCCAGCAGTTCCAGCGGGGGGCGGAATGAGCAGTTCTTC
CASSSSGGRNEQFF
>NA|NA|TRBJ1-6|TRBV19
TGTGCCAGTAGTATACTGGGGGCGATGGGCGATTCACCCCTCCACTTT
CASSILGAMGDSPLHF
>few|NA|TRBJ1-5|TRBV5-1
TGCGCCAGCAGCCAAAGCGGGGTTAGCAATCAGCCCCAGCATTTT
CASSQSGVSNQPQHF
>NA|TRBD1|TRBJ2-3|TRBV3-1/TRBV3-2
TGTGCCAGCAGCACCCGACAGGGCGGAATCACAGATACGCAGTATTTT
CASSTRQGGITDTQYF
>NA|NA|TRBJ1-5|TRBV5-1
TGCGCCAGCAGCTTGGCCGGAGGATGGACCCAGCCCCAGCATTTT
CASSLAGGWTQPQHF
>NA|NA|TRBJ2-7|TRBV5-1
TGCGCCAGCAGCTTGGGGCAGGGGATCCCCTACGAGCAGTACTTC
CASSLGQGIPYEQYF
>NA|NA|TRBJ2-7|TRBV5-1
TGCGCCAGCAGCTTGGCCGGTAGTATGGTGACCTACGAGCAGTACTTC
CASSLAGSMVTYEQYF
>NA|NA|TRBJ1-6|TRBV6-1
TGTGCCAGCAATCAGGGTTTGGGTTCACCCCTCCACTTT
CASNQGLGSPLHF
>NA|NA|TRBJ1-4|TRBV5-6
TGTGCCAGCAGCTTAGGAGGGTATAATGAAAAACTGTTTTTT
CASSLGGYNEKLFF
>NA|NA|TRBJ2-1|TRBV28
TGTGCCAGCAGGGAGCGGTGGGAGCAGTTCTTC
CASRERWEQFF
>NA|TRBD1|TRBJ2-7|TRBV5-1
TGCGCCAGCAGCCCACGGGACAGCTCGTCATCCTACGAGCAGTACTTC
CASSPRDSSSSYEQYF
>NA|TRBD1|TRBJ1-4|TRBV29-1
TGCAGCGTTGTCCTTGACGGGACAGGGGTCGAAAAACTGTTTTTT
CSVVLDGTGVEKLFF
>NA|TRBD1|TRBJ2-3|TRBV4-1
TGCGCCAGCAGCCAAGTCGGAGTGGGACAGGGCACAGATACGCAGTATTTT
CASSQVGVGQGTDTQYF
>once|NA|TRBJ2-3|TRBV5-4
TGTGCCAGCAGCCCCCAGACTAGCACAGATACGCAGTATTTT
CASSPQTSTDTQYF
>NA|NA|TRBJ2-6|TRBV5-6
TGTGCCAGCAGCTTGGACGGAGTCTCTGGGGCCAACGTCCTGACTTTC
CASSLDGVSGANVLTF
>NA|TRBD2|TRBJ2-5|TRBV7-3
TGTGCCAGCAGCTTAGCTAGCGGGGGATCGCAACAAGAGACCCAGTACTTC
CASSLASGGSQQETQYF
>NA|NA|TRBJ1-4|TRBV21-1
TGTGCCAGAGGGGGTCGGGACAGGGAGAATGAAAAACTGTTTTTT
CARGGRDRENEKLFF
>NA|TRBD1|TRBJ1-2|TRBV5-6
TGTGCCAGCAGCTTCGAACCCAGGGGGCTGAATGGCTACACCTTC
CASSFEPRGLNGYTF
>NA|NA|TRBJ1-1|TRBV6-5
TGTGCCAGCAGTTACTCGAAGGTTCCGGGGAACACTGAAGCTTTCTTT
CASSYSKVPGNTEAFF
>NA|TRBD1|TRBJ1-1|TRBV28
TGTGCCAGCAGCCCTAGTTCGGACAGGGTGATTTTT
CASSPSSDRVIF
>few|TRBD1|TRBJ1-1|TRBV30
TGTGCCTGGAGACCTTCGGACAGGCTGAACACTGAAGCTTTCTTT
CAWRPSDRLNTEAFF
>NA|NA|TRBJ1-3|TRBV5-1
TGCGCCAGCAGCCAAGGGCAGGGCGGAGCTGGAAACACCATATATTTT
CASSQGQGGAGNTIYF
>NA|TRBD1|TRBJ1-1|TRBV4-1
TGCGCCAGCAGCCAAGCGGACAGGGGTAACACTGAAGCTTTCTTT
CASSQADRGNTEAFF
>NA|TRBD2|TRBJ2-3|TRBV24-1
TGTGCCACCAGTGACCCTACTCCTAGCGGGGCAACAGATACGCAGTATTTT
CATSDPTPSGATDTQYF
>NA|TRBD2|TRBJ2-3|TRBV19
TGTGCCAGTAGTCCCCGACTAGCGGGGTGGGTAGATACGCAGTATTTT
CASSPRLAGWVDTQYF
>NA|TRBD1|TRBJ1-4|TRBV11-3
TGTGCCAGCAGCCAAGGGACAGGGGGCGCGTCTAATGAAAAACTGTTTTTT
CASSQGTGGASNEKLFF
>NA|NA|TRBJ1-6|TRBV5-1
TGCGCCAGCAGCTTGGGATTGAGGGATGGCTCACCCCTCCACTTT
CASSLGLRDGSPLHF